What follows are 6 T cell receptor beta chains derived from one specimen sequenced in a study of CD8 T cells in ankylosing spondylitis. TCRdb processed the 5' RACE reads anew with MiXCR; each CDR3 protein has one entry. This table has 670,000 or so distinct CDR3 sequences, around 19% appearing once. These TCRs' antigens remain unknown. Broader study findings: Several highly homologous variants made up a TCR beta motif, and this motif appeared characteristic of ankylosing spondylitis blood.

The sample was blood, either unsorted or a sorted T cell fraction (not recorded which). These receptors originate from a male donor with ankylosing spondylitis.

V is TRBV6-5 and J is TRBJ2-5; 7 bases agree with TRBD2. J gave up 5 bases and V 4 bases, and 7 bases lay outside the gene matches. The germline V gene encodes CDR1 MNHEY and CDR2 SVGAGI. This CDR3 is built from 14 residues. CDR3 sequence reads: CASSSRLARETQYF. CDR3 nucleotide sequence: TGTGCCAGCAGTTCTAGACTAGCAAGGGAGACCCAGTACTTC.

A word on this clonotype: Sequence at one end of the junction differs from germline and may be a read error. This chain links TRBV20-1 with TRBJ2-1, with TRBD1 as a possible D gene (5 bases). Germline CDR1 reads DFQATT; CDR2 reads SNEGSKA (reference sequence). This CDR3 has 14 amino acids. This CDR3 reads CSARGILQGNEQFF. Written as DNA, the CDR3 is TGCAGTGCAAGAGGTATCCTTCAGGGCAATGAGCAGTTCTTC.

The rearrangement uses TRBV6-2 or TRBV6-3 and TRBJ2-3, with D possibly being TRBD2 (6 bases). CDR1 is MNHEY, CDR2 SVGEGT, per germline. V was trimmed by 0 bases and J by 0 bases, leaving 10 bases between them. This CDR3 comprises 16 residues. Here the CDR3 DNA reads TGTGCCAGCAGTTACTCCGGGACTCTCAGCACAGATACGCAGTATTTT. Amino acids: CASSYSGTLSTDTQYF.

This clonotype has only a few counts. The chain recombines TRBV7-9 with TRBJ2-2, with unresolved D. CDR3 length equals 14 residues. CDR1 and CDR2 (germline): SEHNR, FQNEAQ (reference sequence). V dropped 5 bases and J dropped 4 bases, with 11 bases sitting between them. Here the CDR3 DNA reads TGTGCCAGCAGCCTATTGTTTAGCACCGGGGAGCTGTTTTTT. Translation gives CASSLLFSTGELFF.

There are many counts of this clonotype. V and J are TRBV5-6 and TRBJ2-7; D is possibly TRBD1 (5 bases). Deletions cut 4 bases from V and 2 bases from J, with 10 bases between. The V gene's germline CDR1 is SGHDT and CDR2 YYEEEE. The CDR3 is 13 residues long. In DNA, the CDR3 is TGTGCCAGCAGCCTACGACAGACCTACGAGCAGTACTTC. Protein product: CASSLRQTYEQYF.

The rearrangement links TRBV4-2 to TRBJ1-1; no firm D call. V was shortened by 4 bases and J by 3 bases, with 15 bases between the two germline ends. Germline V gives CDR1 LGHNA, CDR2 YNFKEQ. The CDR3 spans 15 residues. This CDR3 reads CASSRGGEWDTEAFF. The DNA of the CDR3 is TGTGCCAGCAGCCGAGGTGGGGAGTGGGACACTGAAGCTTTCTTT.